This is a list of T cell receptor beta chains from one sample in a study of OX40 agonist ivuxolimab in advanced cancers. Sequencing was performed with immunoSEQ multiplex PCR; in TCRdb, only in-frame clones are kept and a portion is missing. The sample records about 120,000 clones, about 93% being singletons. The specimen was CD4+ or CD8+ T cells sorted from blood, collected in a trial of the OX40 agonist ivuxolimab. The receptors shown here come from an adult with an advanced solid tumor such as melanoma, head and neck, liver or kidney cancer. Each CDR3 is given with its conserved first and last residue. Fields, in order: D gene, V gene, clone size, J gene, CDR3 protein, CDR3 DNA. D genes are given only for firm matches. Expanded clones get a size class; other rows say once, few or many, or leave the size out.

d_gene: .; v_gene: TRBV18; abundance: .; j_gene: TRBJ1-4; CDR3aa: CASSPGSNEKLFF; CDR3nt: TGTGCCAGCTCTCCCGGGAGTAATGAAAAACTGTTTTTT
d_gene: .; v_gene: TRBV18; abundance: .; j_gene: TRBJ1-4; CDR3aa: CASSPRRGAEKLFF; CDR3nt: TGTGCCAGCTCACCACGCCGGGGCGCCGAAAAACTGTTTTTT
d_gene: .; v_gene: TRBV21-1; abundance: .; j_gene: TRBJ1-3; CDR3aa: CASKDRRSSGNTIYF; CDR3nt: TGTGCCAGCAAGGACCGGCGAAGCTCTGGAAACACCATATATTTT
d_gene: .; v_gene: TRBV18; abundance: .; j_gene: TRBJ1-5; CDR3aa: CASSPPGTNFGNQPQHF; CDR3nt: TGTGCCAGCTCACCACCTGGGACAAACTTCGGCAATCAGCCCCAGCATTTT
d_gene: TRBD2; v_gene: TRBV18; abundance: once; j_gene: TRBJ2-3; CDR3aa: CASSPSSSGGAPDTQYF; CDR3nt: TGTGCCAGCTCACCCTCTTCTAGCGGGGGGGCCCCAGATACGCAGTATTTT
d_gene: .; v_gene: TRBV6-5; abundance: .; j_gene: TRBJ1-4; CDR3aa: CASSYEGQGGRGKLFF; CDR3nt: TGTGCCAGCAGTTACGAGGGGCAGGGAGGTCGGGGAAAACTGTTTTTT
d_gene: .; v_gene: TRBV25-1; abundance: .; j_gene: TRBJ1-2; CDR3aa: CASSEGGVSGGYTF; CDR3nt: TGTGCCAGCAGTGAAGGGGGGGTTTCCGGCGGCTACACCTTC
d_gene: .; v_gene: TRBV7-8; abundance: once; j_gene: TRBJ1-5; CDR3aa: CASSTDGLVNQPQHF; CDR3nt: TGTGCCAGCAGCACGGACGGCCTAGTAAATCAGCCCCAGCATTTT
d_gene: .; v_gene: TRBV6-1; abundance: .; j_gene: TRBJ2-7; CDR3aa: CASSRAGSSYEQYF; CDR3nt: TGTGCCAGCAGTCGCGCAGGAAGCTCCTACGAGCAGTACTTC
d_gene: .; v_gene: TRBV2; abundance: .; j_gene: TRBJ2-7; CDR3aa: CASSKAPGYEQYF; CDR3nt: TGTGCCAGCAGTAAGGCTCCAGGCTACGAGCAGTACTTC
d_gene: TRBD1; v_gene: TRBV5-1; abundance: few; j_gene: TRBJ1-5; CDR3aa: CASSLRTGNNQPQHF; CDR3nt: TGCGCCAGCAGCTTACGGACAGGGAACAATCAGCCCCAGCATTTT
d_gene: TRBD2; v_gene: TRBV2; abundance: .; j_gene: TRBJ2-3; CDR3aa: CASSSTAGGPGPTDTQYF; CDR3nt: TGTGCCAGCAGTAGCACAGCGGGGGGCCCGGGTCCCACAGATACGCAGTATTTT
d_gene: .; v_gene: TRBV5-4; abundance: .; j_gene: TRBJ1-5; CDR3aa: CASSLAGGRDQPQHF; CDR3nt: TGTGCCAGCAGCTTGGCTGGGGGTAGGGATCAGCCCCAGCATTTT
d_gene: .; v_gene: TRBV28; abundance: .; j_gene: TRBJ1-5; CDR3aa: CASTASGGKGNQPQHF; CDR3nt: TGTGCCAGCACCGCGAGCGGGGGGAAGGGCAATCAGCCCCAGCATTTT
d_gene: .; v_gene: TRBV6-5; abundance: .; j_gene: TRBJ2-5; CDR3aa: CASSRETQYF; CDR3nt: TGTGCCAGCAGCAGAGAGACCCAGTACTTC
d_gene: .; v_gene: TRBV28; abundance: .; j_gene: TRBJ2-3; CDR3aa: CATTNPNRRDTQYF; CDR3nt: TGTGCCACCACCAATCCTAACCGGCGAGATACGCAGTATTTT
d_gene: .; v_gene: TRBV5-1; abundance: .; j_gene: TRBJ1-2; CDR3aa: CASSSAGDYGYTF; CDR3nt: TGCGCCAGCAGCTCCGCAGGGGACTATGGCTACACCTTC
d_gene: .; v_gene: TRBV7-2; abundance: .; j_gene: TRBJ2-2; CDR3aa: CASSLVAANTGELFF; CDR3nt: TGTGCCAGCAGCTTAGTGGCAGCGAACACCGGGGAGCTGTTTTTT
d_gene: .; v_gene: TRBV2; abundance: .; j_gene: TRBJ1-4; CDR3aa: CASTAGWMKKLFF; CDR3nt: TGTGCCAGCACAGCAGGGTGGATGAAAAAACTGTTTTTT
d_gene: .; v_gene: TRBV11-2; abundance: .; j_gene: TRBJ1-1; CDR3aa: CASSLGAEDTEAFF; CDR3nt: TGTGCCAGCAGCTTAGGGGCCGAAGACACTGAAGCTTTCTTT
d_gene: TRBD1; v_gene: TRBV18; abundance: .; j_gene: TRBJ1-1; CDR3aa: CASSPQGASTEAFF; CDR3nt: TGTGCCAGCTCACCCCAGGGGGCGAGCACTGAAGCTTTCTTT
d_gene: TRBD1; v_gene: TRBV19; abundance: .; j_gene: TRBJ2-3; CDR3aa: CASTHPGQGRDTQYF; CDR3nt: TGTGCCAGTACCCACCCGGGACAGGGGAGGGATACGCAGTATTTT
d_gene: .; v_gene: TRBV6-1; abundance: .; j_gene: TRBJ1-5; CDR3aa: CASSTGLSNQPQHF; CDR3nt: TGTGCCAGCAGCACCGGACTCAGCAATCAGCCCCAGCATTTT
d_gene: TRBD1; v_gene: TRBV5-6; abundance: .; j_gene: TRBJ1-1; CDR3aa: CASSFPDRGTEAFF; CDR3nt: TGTGCCAGCAGCTTCCCTGACAGGGGAACTGAAGCTTTCTTT
d_gene: .; v_gene: TRBV9; abundance: .; j_gene: TRBJ1-2; CDR3aa: CASSDNQGPVVDYTF; CDR3nt: TGTGCCAGCAGTGATAATCAGGGGCCTGTTGTGGACTACACCTTC
d_gene: TRBD2; v_gene: TRBV11-2; abundance: once; j_gene: TRBJ2-1; CDR3aa: CASSPTSGGSNEQFF; CDR3nt: TGTGCCAGCAGCCCGACTAGCGGGGGATCCAATGAGCAGTTCTTC
d_gene: TRBD1; v_gene: TRBV6-6; abundance: .; j_gene: TRBJ1-2; CDR3aa: CASSYSGTGWYGYTF; CDR3nt: TGTGCCAGCAGTTACTCCGGGACAGGGTGGTATGGCTACACCTTC
d_gene: TRBD1; v_gene: TRBV4-1; abundance: .; j_gene: TRBJ1-6; CDR3aa: CASSQVFQGVNSPLHF; CDR3nt: TGCGCCAGCAGCCAAGTTTTCCAGGGGGTCAATTCACCCCTCCACTTT
d_gene: .; v_gene: TRBV6-1; abundance: .; j_gene: TRBJ1-6; CDR3aa: CASSDKGLYNSPLHF; CDR3nt: TGTGCCAGCAGTGATAAGGGGTTGTATAATTCACCCCTCCACTTT
d_gene: TRBD1; v_gene: TRBV19; abundance: .; j_gene: TRBJ2-1; CDR3aa: CASWGQRNEQFF; CDR3nt: TGTGCCAGCTGGGGACAGCGCAATGAGCAGTTCTTC
d_gene: TRBD2; v_gene: TRBV5-1; abundance: .; j_gene: TRBJ2-5; CDR3aa: CASSSPGLAGVETQYF; CDR3nt: TGCGCCAGCAGCTCTCCGGGACTAGCGGGAGTGGAGACCCAGTACTTC
d_gene: .; v_gene: TRBV7-9; abundance: .; j_gene: TRBJ2-4; CDR3aa: CASSMRNMGLKDIQYF; CDR3nt: TGTGCCAGCAGCATGCGGAATATGGGACTCAAAGACATTCAGTACTTC
d_gene: .; v_gene: TRBV7-7; abundance: .; j_gene: TRBJ2-5; CDR3aa: CASSLVGNQETQYF; CDR3nt: TGTGCCAGCAGCTTAGTTGGGAACCAAGAGACCCAGTACTTC
d_gene: TRBD1; v_gene: TRBV7-2; abundance: .; j_gene: TRBJ2-2; CDR3aa: CASSHQGARSTGELFF; CDR3nt: TGTGCCAGCAGCCACCAGGGGGCCCGAAGCACCGGGGAGCTGTTTTTT
d_gene: .; v_gene: TRBV14; abundance: .; j_gene: TRBJ1-1; CDR3aa: CASSQVGGWTEAFF; CDR3nt: TGTGCCAGCAGCCAAGTCGGGGGATGGACTGAAGCTTTCTTT
d_gene: .; v_gene: TRBV5-1; abundance: .; j_gene: TRBJ2-1; CDR3aa: CASSLSLSQGNPNEQFF; CDR3nt: TGCGCCAGCAGCTTGAGCTTATCCCAGGGAAATCCGAATGAGCAGTTCTTC
d_gene: TRBD1; v_gene: TRBV4-1; abundance: .; j_gene: TRBJ1-1; CDR3aa: CASSQIDRGLEAFF; CDR3nt: TGCGCCAGCAGCCAAATAGACAGGGGGCTTGAAGCTTTCTTT
d_gene: .; v_gene: TRBV9; abundance: .; j_gene: TRBJ1-2; CDR3aa: CASSVGRGVGYTF; CDR3nt: TGTGCCAGCAGCGTAGGCAGGGGTGTTGGCTACACCTTC
d_gene: TRBD2; v_gene: TRBV27; abundance: .; j_gene: TRBJ2-3; CDR3aa: CASSQTSGSFVGTQYF; CDR3nt: TGTGCCAGCAGCCAGACTAGCGGGAGTTTCGTGGGTACGCAGTATTTT
d_gene: TRBD1; v_gene: TRBV28; abundance: .; j_gene: TRBJ1-2; CDR3aa: CASSARDRRRLFNYGYTF; CDR3nt: TGTGCCAGCAGCGCCCGGGACAGGCGCCGGCTTTTTAACTATGGCTACACCTTC
d_gene: .; v_gene: TRBV30; abundance: .; j_gene: TRBJ1-2; CDR3aa: CAWRAGFNYGYTF; CDR3nt: TGTGCCTGGAGGGCGGGATTCAACTATGGCTACACCTTC
d_gene: .; v_gene: TRBV6-5; abundance: .; j_gene: TRBJ2-7; CDR3aa: CASSERTSRKYF; CDR3nt: TGTGCCAGCAGTGAACGGACCTCTAGGAAGTACTTC
d_gene: .; v_gene: TRBV20-1; abundance: .; j_gene: TRBJ1-2; CDR3aa: CSAPGTGGYTF; CDR3nt: TGCAGTGCTCCAGGGACTGGCGGCTACACCTTC
d_gene: TRBD1; v_gene: TRBV4-1; abundance: once; j_gene: TRBJ2-5; CDR3aa: CASSLLGTVQETQYF; CDR3nt: TGCGCCAGCAGCCTTTTAGGGACAGTCCAAGAGACCCAGTACTTC
d_gene: .; v_gene: TRBV11-1; abundance: .; j_gene: TRBJ2-3; CDR3aa: CASSSMFTDTQYF; CDR3nt: TGTGCCAGCAGCTCCATGTTCACAGATACGCAGTATTTT
d_gene: TRBD1; v_gene: TRBV5-1; abundance: .; j_gene: TRBJ1-1; CDR3aa: CASSDSGTGKGNTEAFF; CDR3nt: TGCGCCAGCAGCGATTCCGGGACAGGAAAGGGGAACACTGAAGCTTTCTTT
d_gene: TRBD2; v_gene: TRBV7-9; abundance: .; j_gene: TRBJ2-5; CDR3aa: CASSLDRLAGGESQETQYF; CDR3nt: TGTGCCAGCAGCTTAGACCGACTAGCGGGGGGTGAATCGCAAGAGACCCAGTACTTC
d_gene: .; v_gene: TRBV9; abundance: .; j_gene: TRBJ2-3; CDR3aa: CASSVRGDGTDTQYF; CDR3nt: TGTGCCAGCAGTGTTCGCGGAGATGGCACAGATACGCAGTATTTT
d_gene: .; v_gene: TRBV5-4; abundance: .; j_gene: TRBJ2-3; CDR3aa: CASSWRSSTDTQYF; CDR3nt: TGTGCCAGCAGCTGGCGATCTAGCACAGATACGCAGTATTTT
d_gene: .; v_gene: TRBV7-6; abundance: .; j_gene: TRBJ2-3; CDR3aa: CASSLAQRARGTDTQYF; CDR3nt: TGTGCCAGCAGCTTAGCGCAACGGGCGAGGGGCACAGATACGCAGTATTTT
d_gene: TRBD1; v_gene: TRBV5-1; abundance: .; j_gene: TRBJ1-4; CDR3aa: CASRGTGETNEKLFF; CDR3nt: TGCGCCAGCAGGGGGACAGGTGAAACTAATGAAAAACTGTTTTTT
d_gene: TRBD2; v_gene: TRBV7-2; abundance: once; j_gene: TRBJ2-3; CDR3aa: CASTAGGGSHTDTQYF; CDR3nt: TGTGCCAGCACCGCGGGGGGCGGTTCCCACACAGATACGCAGTATTTT
d_gene: TRBD1; v_gene: TRBV7-8; abundance: .; j_gene: TRBJ2-5; CDR3aa: CASSLHLGTGSETQYF; CDR3nt: TGTGCCAGCAGCCTGCATTTGGGGACAGGGAGTGAGACCCAGTACTTC
d_gene: .; v_gene: TRBV7-8; abundance: once; j_gene: TRBJ2-7; CDR3aa: CASSLQGTPYEQYF; CDR3nt: TGTGCCAGCAGCTTACAGGGGACGCCCTACGAGCAGTACTTC
d_gene: TRBD1; v_gene: TRBV30; abundance: .; j_gene: TRBJ1-5; CDR3aa: CAWSPFRDSSNQPQHF; CDR3nt: TGTGCCTGGAGCCCTTTTCGGGACAGTAGCAATCAGCCCCAGCATTTT